A single sample gave rise to the 28 T cell receptor beta chains below, sequenced in a study of CD8 T cells in ankylosing spondylitis. Each CDR3 protein gets one entry after TCRdb re-called the 5' RACE reads with MiXCR. The sample lists about 200,000 distinct CDR3 sequences, around 13% occurring once. Sequencing input: blood, either unsorted or a sorted T cell fraction (not recorded which). Every receptor here comes from a male donor with ankylosing spondylitis or in good health (not recorded which).

In this sample, this clonotype turned up a few times. The V and J genes are TRBV9 and TRBJ2-1, with 16 bases lining up with TRBD2. Germline V gene lookup returns CDR1 SGDLS and CDR2 YYNGEE. The CDR3 covers 16 residues. Losses at the gene ends were 4 bases for V and 6 bases for J; bases not matched to a gene: 4. CDR3 sequence: CASSPGTSGRANEQFF. In nucleotides, the CDR3 is TGTGCCAGCAGCCCCGGGACTAGCGGGAGGGCCAATGAGCAGTTCTTC.

The chain carries TRBV20-1 and TRBJ1-4; D is ambiguous. The CDR3 is made up of 12 amino acids. V lost 6 bases and J 14 bases, leaving 19 bases between the germline ends. Germline CDR1 reads DFQATT; CDR2 reads SNEGSKA (reference sequence). The DNA for the CDR3 is TGCAGTGCAAAATTGCTCGGCCTGCCCCTGTTTTTT. Translation gives CSAKLLGLPLFF.

This chain's CDR3 is CASSLGVLHEQFF. The CDR3 nucleotides are TGTGCCAGCAGTTTAGGTGTCTTACATGAGCAGTTCTTC. This chain links TRBV12-3 or TRBV12-4 with TRBJ2-1; no reliable D call. Trimming cost V 1 base and J 8 bases, with 9 bases left between them. The CDR3 sequence is 13 residues long.

A few counts support this clonotype. The V call is TRBV20-1, the J call TRBJ2-1, with unresolved D. This CDR3 is 14 amino acids long. V lost 7 bases and J 7 bases, leaving 20 bases between the germline ends. Germline V CDR1 and CDR2: DFQATT, SNEGSKA (reference sequence). CDR3 in DNA: TGCAGTGTCCCGGGCGAGGTAGCTGTAAATGAGCAGTTCTTC. It encodes CSVPGEVAVNEQFF.

This chain joins TRBV7-9 and TRBJ1-2, with D hard to call. V dropped 4 bases and J dropped 3 bases, with 12 bases sitting between them. The germline CDR1 and CDR2 sequences are SEHNR and FQNEAQ (reference sequence). This CDR3 comprises 14 residues. CDR3 in amino acids: CASSYQGTDYGYTF. CDR3 nucleotides: TGTGCCAGCAGCTATCAAGGAACGGACTATGGCTACACCTTC.

This clonotype has only a few counts. The chain has TRBV6-5 and TRBJ1-5; D gene ambiguous. In germline, CDR1 is MNHEY, CDR2 SVGAGI. The V gene lost 3 bases and the J gene lost 1 base, with 4 bases spanning the gap. The CDR3 sequence is 13 residues long. CDR3 in DNA: TGTGCCAGCAGTTATGGCAGCAATCAGCCCCAGCATTTT. It yields the protein CASSYGSNQPQHF.

This clonotype has at least ten counts. This chain links TRBV24-1 with TRBJ1-5; D ambiguous. Germline CDR1 and CDR2: KGHDR and SFDVKD. This CDR3 is built from 14 residues. Trimming took 0 bases from V and 0 from J, leaving 2 bases between them. The DNA for the CDR3 is TGTGCCACCAGTGATTTGGATAGCAATCAGCCCCAGCATTTT. It specifies CATSDLDSNQPQHF.

This clonotype was seen at least ten times. The chain joins TRBV20-1 to TRBJ2-2, with TRBD2 matching over 13 bases. V dropped 0 bases and J dropped 3; count of bases not matched to a gene: 1. The CDR3 covers 16 residues. CDR1 DFQATT and CDR2 SNEGSKA come from the germline V gene (reference sequence). The CDR3: CSARDTSGGDTGELFF. CDR3 sequence (DNA): TGCAGTGCTAGAGATACTAGCGGGGGGGACACCGGGGAGCTGTTTTTT.

This clonotype was detected a few times. The chain uses TRBV27 and TRBJ2-5; D not certain. The germline gives CDR1 MNHEY, CDR2 SMNVEV (reference sequence). This CDR3 region has 14 residues. V was trimmed by 1 base and J by 2 bases, leaving 8 bases between them. Written as DNA, the CDR3 is TGTGCCAGCAGTTTATGGCATCCACAAGAGACCCAGTACTTC. It is translated as CASSLWHPQETQYF.

This clonotype has a handful of counts. V is TRBV7-7 and J is TRBJ2-5; possibly TRBD2 for D (6 bases). V lost 5 bases and J lost 2, with 15 bases in between. Germline CDR1 SSHAT, CDR2 FNYEAQ (reference sequence). This CDR3 is built from 15 residues. The CDR3 sequence is CASSAQRGGQETQYF. The CDR3 bases are TGTGCCAGCAGCGCCCAAAGAGGAGGGCAAGAGACCCAGTACTTC.

This clonotype was seen a few times. The CDR3 protein is CSAYSGDQAKNIQYF. CDR3 nucleotides: TGCAGTGCGTACTCCGGGGACCAGGCCAAAAACATTCAGTACTTC. The chain recombines TRBV20-1 with TRBJ2-4, with D perhaps assigned TRBD1 or TRBD2 (5 bases each). The germline CDR1 and CDR2 sequences are DFQATT and SNEGSKA (reference sequence). The CDR3 totals 15 residues. Trimming stripped 6 bases from V and 1 base from J, with 16 bases between.

This clonotype was observed a handful of times. In DNA form, the CDR3 reads TGCGCCAGCAGCCACCCGACAGGGGTATTCGAAAAACTGTTTTTT. The encoded protein is CASSHPTGVFEKLFF. J is TRBJ1-4 and V is TRBV4-1; 8 positions match TRBD1. There are 15 residues in the CDR3. J lost 8 bases, V lost 3 bases, and 8 bases had no gene match. Germline V gene data show CDR1 as MGHRA and CDR2 as YSYEKL.

This clonotype has only a few counts. The chain carries TRBV16 and TRBJ1-1; no clear D. V was trimmed by 2 bases and J by 8 bases, leaving 6 bases between them. Germline CDR1 reads KGHSY; CDR2 reads FQNENV. CDR3 length: 11 residues. Here the CDR3 reads CASSQAREAFF. CDR3 sequence (DNA): TGTGCCAGCAGCCAAGCACGGGAAGCTTTCTTT.

The V and J genes are TRBV12-3 or TRBV12-4 and TRBJ2-5; the D gene is possibly TRBD2 (6 bases). V lost 1 base and J lost 7, with 16 bases in between. The CDR3 runs 15 residues. In DNA, the CDR3 is TGTGCCAGCAGTTTAGTGGCAGGGACTTTTGGGACCCAGTACTTC. Translation gives CASSLVAGTFGTQYF.

This clonotype appeared a few times. The CDR3 reads CASSQEDRGPQETQYF. The CDR3, as DNA: TGCGCCAGCAGCCAAGAGGACAGGGGGCCTCAAGAGACCCAGTACTTC. The chain has TRBV4-1 and TRBJ2-5; 11 nucleotides match TRBD1. Trimming removed 0 bases from V and 2 bases from J; junction bases left unmatched: 2. Germline CDR1 is MGHRA and CDR2 is YSYEKL. This CDR3 spans 16 amino acids.

A few counts support this clonotype. This chain links TRBV30 with TRBJ2-3, with 9 nucleotides matching TRBD2. J gave up 1 base and V 0 bases, and 5 bases lay outside the gene matches. The CDR3 has 16 residues. The germline gives CDR1 GTSNPN, CDR2 SVGIG (reference sequence). This CDR3 reads CAWSVLASGGTDTQYF. CDR3 coding DNA: TGTGCCTGGAGTGTACTCGCTAGCGGGGGCACAGATACGCAGTATTTT.

The table lists this clonotype with a count of one. The J gene is TRBJ2-1, the V gene TRBV6-1; 10 bases agree with TRBD2. The V segment lost 3 bases and the J segment 9 bases; nucleotides outside the gene matches: 2. The CDR3 extends over 13 amino acids. Germline V gene sequence: CDR1 MNHNS, CDR2 SASEGT. CDR3 DNA: TGTGCCAGCAGTGACCTAGCGGGGGCTGAGCAGTTCTTC. This codes for CASSDLAGAEQFF.

This clonotype was detected once. CDR3: CASSQERTSYNEQFF. CDR3 nucleotides: TGCGCCAGCAGCCAAGAGAGGACCTCCTACAATGAGCAGTTCTTC. The V gene is TRBV4-1, the J gene TRBJ2-1; D remains ambiguous. Trimming removed 0 bases from V and 0 bases from J, with 6 bases in between. The CDR3 runs 15 residues. CDR1 and CDR2 from the germline V gene are MGHRA and YSYEKL.

This chain connects TRBV27 to TRBJ2-7; 8 nucleotides match TRBD1. The CDR3 runs to 15 residues. Germline CDR1 reads MNHEY; CDR2 reads SMNVEV (reference sequence). V lost 0 bases, J lost 3 bases, and 4 bases stayed unmatched. The CDR3 DNA is TGTGCCAGCAGTTTATCCCCGGGACAGGTCTACGAGCAGTACTTC. Its translation is CASSLSPGQVYEQYF.

This clonotype was counted between two and nine times. The J gene is TRBJ2-3, the V gene TRBV6-1; 14 bases are a match to TRBD2. CDR1 and CDR2 (germline): MNHNS, SASEGT. The CDR3 runs to 15 residues. Trimming took 5 bases from V and 6 from J; bases not matched to a gene: 4. The CDR3 nucleotides read TGTGCCAGCAGTCAGACTAGCGGGAGGGCGGATACGCAGTATTTT. Translation: CASSQTSGRADTQYF.

CDR3 sequence: CASSPRLAGGPEYF. CDR3 nucleotides: TGTGCCAGCAGTCCCCGACTAGCGGGAGGGCCCGAGTACTTC. The chain links TRBV27 to TRBJ2-7, with 14 bases matching TRBD2. Trimming at V came to 5 bases and at J to 11 bases, leaving 8 bases not matched to a gene. Germline V CDR1 and CDR2: MNHEY, SMNVEV (reference sequence). This CDR3 is 14 amino acids long.

The gene calls are TRBV27 and TRBJ2-7; D is undetermined. The CDR3 runs 16 residues. The ends were cut back, 0 bases at V and 2 bases at J, with 14 bases in the middle. In germline, CDR1 is MNHEY, CDR2 SMNVEV (reference sequence). The CDR3, as DNA: TGTGCCAGCAGTTTATCCGGAAGTTTTGGACCCTACGAGCAGTACTTC. Amino acids: CASSLSGSFGPYEQYF.

This clonotype was picked up a small number of times. CDR3 sequence reads: CASSPLSGRTGELFF. The DNA for the CDR3 is TGTGCCAGCAGCCCGCTAAGCGGCCGCACCGGGGAGCTGTTTTTT. V and J are TRBV14 and TRBJ2-2; TRBD2 is a possible D gene (5 bases). V was cut by 4 bases and J by 4 bases, with 13 bases left in between. The CDR3 is made up of 15 amino acids. Germline assignment: CDR1 SGHDN and CDR2 FVKESK.

The V and J genes are TRBV29-1 and TRBJ1-2; maybe TRBD1 (5 bases). Germline V gene lookup returns CDR1 SQVTM and CDR2 ANQGSEA. The CDR3 has 14 residues. Trimming cost V 3 bases and J 4 bases, with 15 bases left between them. CDR3 sequence reads: CSVDGPEGIYGYTF. The DNA of the CDR3 is TGCAGCGTTGACGGGCCAGAGGGGATCTATGGCTACACCTTC.

There are a few counts of this clonotype. The chain couples TRBV4-1 to TRBJ2-2; tentatively, D is TRBD1 or TRBD2 (5 bases each). Trimming shortened V by 1 base and J by 3 bases, and 12 bases separated the two germline ends. Germline CDR1 and CDR2: MGHRA and YSYEKL. The length of the CDR3 is 16 residues. CDR3 DNA sequence: TGCGCCAGCAGCCAAGCATGGGGGAGCGACACCGGGGAGCTGTTTTTT. It translates to CASSQAWGSDTGELFF.

This clonotype was picked up a small number of times. V is TRBV3-1 and J is TRBJ2-5, with TRBD2 identical over 11 bases. This CDR3 spans 17 amino acids. V was pared by 1 base and J by 2 bases, with 6 bases of the junction left unmatched. CDR1 and CDR2 from the germline V gene are LGHDT and YNNKEL (reference sequence). The CDR3 DNA sequence: TGTGCCAGCAGCCAAGTCCTACTAGCGGGGGTACAAGAGACCCAGTACTTC. This codes for CASSQVLLAGVQETQYF.

This clonotype was detected a few times. The chain's CDR3 is CASSLLGGGIYEQYF. The CDR3, as DNA: TGTGCCAGCAGTTTATTAGGCGGGGGGATCTACGAGCAGTACTTC. This chain joins TRBV28 and TRBJ2-7; TRBD2 matches 8 bases. There are 15 residues in the CDR3. Looked up from germline, CDR1 is MDHEN and CDR2 is SYDVKM. With 1 base clipped from V and 3 bases from J, the junction kept 5 bases outside the gene matches.

This clonotype was counted only a few times. The CDR3 loop reads CASSYQGANTEAFF. CDR3 DNA: TGTGCCAGCAGTTACCAAGGCGCGAACACTGAAGCTTTCTTT. The V gene is TRBV6-5, the J gene TRBJ1-1; D not resolved. Germline V lookup: CDR1 MNHEY, CDR2 SVGAGI. V was clipped by 2 bases and J by 1 base, with 8 bases between them. The CDR3 covers 14 residues.